This T cell receptor beta chain stems from a study of OX40 agonist ivuxolimab in advanced cancers. Study background: Ivuxolimab doses were 0.01, 0.1, 0.3, 1.5, 3 or 10 mg/kg every 2 weeks. Partial responses were seen in three patients, one with hepatocellular carcinoma and two with cutaneous melanoma. Broader study findings: Antigen targets of the expanded peripheral T cells went undetermined. Clonal expansion from baseline to week 6 occurred in both CD4+ and CD8+ T cells.

The germline V gene has CDR1 SNHLY and CDR2 FYNNEI. Trimming pared 4 bases from V and 0 bases from J, leaving 16 bases between. The CDR3 covers 17 residues. On this clone: What it recognizes is unknown.

The protocol was immunoSEQ multiplex PCR, while the TCRdb copy is restricted to in-frame clones and leaves out a portion. Among 70,000 to 90,000 clones listed, over 75% were seen once. The sample in question was CD4+ or CD8+ T cells sorted from blood, obtained in a trial of the OX40 agonist ivuxolimab. This TCR came from an adult with an advanced solid tumor such as melanoma, head and neck, liver or kidney cancer. This chain uses TRBV2 with TRBJ1-3; D is uncertain. This chain's CDR3 is CASSGQTVSFSGNTIYF. The CDR3 DNA follows: TGTGCCAGCAGTGGTCAGACGGTCTCCTTCTCTGGAAACACCATATATTTT.